This T cell receptor (beta chain) is drawn from a study of blood T cell repertoires in COVID-19 (dated by TCRdb to 2018 to 2020). Background on the whole study: Samples from collaborators originated in the United States, Italy and Spain and spanned both the acute and convalescent phases of COVID-19. Subjects who had been exposed to COVID-19, were actively infected with it, or had recovered from it provided the deeply sampled blood TCRbeta repertoires that made up the dataset. Where available, HLA class I and class II types were taken from metadata supplied by the sample provider and were not determined by assay-based typing. The material from the prospective study consisted of cDNA or gDNA derived from T cells, B-cell-depleted T cells, or PBMCs. The samples were drawn from the first 160 participants of the ongoing ImmuneRACE study and from 1,254 subjects provided by 6 global collaborators. The repertoires were released in a freely available public database meant as a resource for research on the immune response to SARS-CoV-2. Sample metadata almost always included a de-identified subject ID, COVID-19 status, age in years and sex. The full study reports these points: The quantity of clinical and demographic metadata differed by source and by participant and was supplied without curation.

This clone appeared a few times. Its cognate antigen has yet to be identified. One base away there is no much larger clone; base qualities are not given. The immunoSEQ Assay, a bias-controlled multiplex PCR, was used to amplify TCRbeta CDR3 regions from genomic DNA. In the paper's pipeline: The number of nucleated cells in each sample was estimated from the amplification of reference gene primers within the assay. Sequence reads were collapsed and filtered to measure the absolute abundance of every unique TCRbeta CDR3 rearrangement. For each sample, productive Simpson clonality was calculated as the square root of Simpson's diversity index over productive rearrangements. TCRdb limited this immuneACCESS table to in-frame rearrangements with V and J called. A share of clones is missing; checked studies link under half to unresolved V genes, and the rest is unexplained. V and J calls and clone size are as listed in that table; D and trimming were resolved from the DNA. The sample table holds under 150,000 clones, of which 70% to 90% were seen once. The ten largest clones add up to about 1.6% of the sample.

Whole blood was collected in K2EDTA tubes by collaborating institutions according to the institutions' own protocols. For TCRbeta analysis, collaborator samples were shipped as frozen whole blood, as isolated PBMCs, or as DNA extracted from either sample type. The cysteine opens and the phenylalanine closes a CDR3 of 14 amino acids. This entry keeps only the CDR3 DNA: 42 bases, framed from base 1. Relative to germline, V is 2 bases shorter and J is 7 bases shorter, with 14 bases between their ends. For CDR1 and CDR2, the germline V gene lists MNHNS and SASEGT. Sequenced sample: peripheral blood. The rearranged segments are TRBV6-1 and TRBJ2-5; the best D guess is TRBD1, with 6 bases matching. This receptor was obtained from a human donor in a cohort sampled during active COVID-19. The nucleotides read TGTGCCAGCAGTGAATCAGGGGTTTTAGTGACCCAGTACTTC. The translation is CASSESGVLVTQYF.